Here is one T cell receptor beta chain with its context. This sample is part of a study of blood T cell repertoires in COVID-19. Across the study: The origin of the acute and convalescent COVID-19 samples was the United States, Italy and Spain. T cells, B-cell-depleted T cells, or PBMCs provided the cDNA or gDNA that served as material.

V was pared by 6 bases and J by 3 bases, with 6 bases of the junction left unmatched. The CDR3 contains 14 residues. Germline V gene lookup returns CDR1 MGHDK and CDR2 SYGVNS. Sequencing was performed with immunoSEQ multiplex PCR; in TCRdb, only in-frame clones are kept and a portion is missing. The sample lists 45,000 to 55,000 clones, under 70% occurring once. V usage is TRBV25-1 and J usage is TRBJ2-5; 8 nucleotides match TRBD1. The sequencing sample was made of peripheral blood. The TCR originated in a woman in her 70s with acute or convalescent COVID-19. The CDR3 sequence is CASRHTGGKETQYF. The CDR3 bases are TGTGCCAGCAGACATACAGGGGGGAAAGAGACCCAGTACTTC.